Following are 26 T cell receptor beta chains from one sample sequenced in a study of T cells after yellow fever vaccination. Using its own MiXCR run on the 5' RACE reads, TCRdb lists one record per CDR3 protein. Of about 27,000 distinct CDR3 sequences listed, over 3.5% are singletons. The sequences come from PBMCs, either bulk or a sorted T-cell subset (CD4+, CD8+, memory, or dextramer-sorted; not recorded which), collected on the day of the yellow fever booster vaccination. Source of these receptors: a man between 18 and 35 years old who received the YFV17D yellow fever vaccine.

This clonotype occurred many times. The V call is TRBV6-5, the J call TRBJ1-2; D possibly corresponds to TRBD1 (5 bases). V shed 2 bases and J shed 0 bases, with 10 bases lying between them. Per germline, CDR1 MNHEY and CDR2 SVGAGI. This CDR3 is built from 15 residues. Here the CDR3 DNA reads TGTGCCAGCAGTTACCGCAGGGTTGCTAACTATGGCTACACCTTC. It specifies CASSYRRVANYGYTF.

This clonotype was detected many times. The rearrangement joins TRBV6-4 to TRBJ2-2, with 9 bases aligning to TRBD2. This CDR3 region has 14 residues. V lost 3 bases and J lost 4; bases outside the gene matches: 0. The germline V gene has CDR1 MRHNA and CDR2 SNTAGT. CDR3 region: CASSEGLATGELFF. The CDR3 DNA reads as TGTGCCAGCAGTGAGGGACTAGCCACCGGGGAGCTGTTTTTT.

In its sample, this clonotype was seen many times. J is TRBJ1-1 and V is TRBV20-1; D remains ambiguous. The CDR3 is 13 amino acids. The ends were cut back, 3 bases at V and 5 bases at J, with 13 bases in the middle. In germline, CDR1 is DFQATT, CDR2 SNEGSKA (reference sequence). The CDR3 here is CSASRDLSTEAFF. CDR3 coding DNA: TGCAGTGCTAGCCGGGATTTATCTACTGAAGCTTTCTTT.

This clonotype showed up many times. The rearrangement links TRBV7-2 to TRBJ1-6; a weak D match, TRBD1 (5 bases). The germline CDR1 and CDR2 sequences are SGHTA and FQGNSA. The CDR3 runs to 15 residues. V was pared by 5 bases and J by 7 bases, with 15 bases between. Here the CDR3 reads CASSSVGWDNSPLHF. For the CDR3, the DNA is TGTGCCAGCAGCAGCGTTGGGTGGGACAATTCACCCCTCCACTTT.

This clonotype showed up many times. V usage is TRBV12-3 or TRBV12-4 and J usage is TRBJ1-5; D not resolved. V shed 4 bases and J shed 6 bases, with 7 bases lying between them. This CDR3 has 12 amino acids. The chain's CDR3 is CASSWYPQPQHF. The CDR3 region has the DNA TGTGCCAGCAGTTGGTACCCTCAGCCCCAGCATTTT.

This clonotype came up many times. This chain joins TRBV29-1 and TRBJ2-2; D gene ambiguous. The CDR3 runs 13 residues. Germline V gene sequence: CDR1 SQVTM, CDR2 ANQGSEA. V dropped 3 bases and J dropped 4 bases, with 9 bases sitting between them. The CDR3 coding sequence is TGCAGCGTTGACGGCCTAGGCACCGGGGAGCTGTTTTTT. Translated: CSVDGLGTGELFF.

The CDR3 DNA sequence: TGCAGCGCCGTGTCAGGACACACTGAAGCTTTCTTT. Protein product: CSAVSGHTEAFF. The chain joins TRBV29-1 to TRBJ1-1; the D is unclear. Deletions cut 7 bases from V and 3 bases from J, with 12 bases between. The CDR3 is 12 residues long. The germline gives CDR1 SQVTM, CDR2 ANQGSEA.

This clonotype was seen at least ten times. V and J are TRBV29-1 and TRBJ2-3; weak D call: TRBD1 (6 bases). The V gene's germline CDR1 is SQVTM and CDR2 ANQGSEA. The CDR3 sequence is 13 residues long. With 0 bases removed from V and 6 bases from J, the gap between germline ends came to 10 bases. The CDR3 bases are TGCAGCGTTGAAGATGGGGGCTCGGATACGCAGTATTTT. This sequence encodes CSVEDGGSDTQYF.

This clonotype was seen ten or more times. The gene calls are TRBV6-2 or TRBV6-3 and TRBJ2-7; TRBD2 might be the D (6 bases). The CDR3 length is 14 residues. Trimming cost V 0 bases and J 0 bases, with 6 bases left between them. In germline, CDR1 is MNHEY, CDR2 SVGEGT. This chain's CDR3 is CASSYSTSSYEQYV. The CDR3 DNA follows: TGTGCCAGCAGTTACTCGACTAGCTCCTACGAGCAGTACGTC.

This clonotype has at least ten counts. The rearrangement links TRBV6-5 to TRBJ2-2, with 12 bases lining up with TRBD2. Germline assignment: CDR1 MNHEY and CDR2 SVGAGI. V was pared by 6 bases and J by 5 bases, with 7 bases of the junction left unmatched. The CDR3 spans 16 residues. The DNA of the CDR3 is TGTGCCAGCAGAATACTAGCGGGGGGAGGTACCGGGGAGCTGTTTTTT. Encoded protein: CASRILAGGGTGELFF.

This clonotype was counted many times. J is TRBJ2-1 and V is TRBV9; 12 bases agree with TRBD2. With 0 bases clipped from V and 8 bases from J, the junction kept 12 bases outside the gene matches. This CDR3 has 18 residues. Germline CDR1 SGDLS, CDR2 YYNGEE. CDR3 DNA: TGTGCCAGCAGCGTAGATGAGTCAGGACTAGCGGGACGATATGAGCAGTTCTTC. Amino acid sequence: CASSVDESGLAGRYEQFF.

The chain is built from TRBV27 and TRBJ2-5, with D possibly matching TRBD1 (5 bases). Germline V gene lookup returns CDR1 MNHEY and CDR2 SMNVEV (reference sequence). The CDR3 length is 15 residues. V lost 6 bases and J 2 bases, leaving 16 bases between the germline ends. This CDR3 reads CASRGPHQGQETQYF. The DNA of the CDR3 is TGTGCCAGCAGGGGCCCGCACCAGGGTCAAGAGACCCAGTACTTC.

This clonotype was recorded a few times. V and J are TRBV6-1 and TRBJ2-3; 13 positions agree with TRBD2. Germline values: CDR1 MNHNS, CDR2 SASEGT. The length of the CDR3 is 16 residues. V was pared by 8 bases and J by 0 bases, with 5 bases of the junction left unmatched. Here the CDR3 DNA reads TGTGCCAGCCGGACTAGCGGGGGACCAAGCACAGATACGCAGTATTTT. Protein product: CASRTSGGPSTDTQYF.

The table lists this clonotype with many counts. This chain connects TRBV29-1 to TRBJ2-2, with a weak D call TRBD2 (6 bases). The CDR3 runs 13 residues. Between the trimmed V and J ends, which lost 3 bases and 4 bases, there was a span of 9 bases. Germline V CDR1 and CDR2: SQVTM, ANQGSEA. CDR3 coding DNA: TGCAGCGTTGACACGGGGGTCACCGGGGAGCTGTTTTTT. Amino acid sequence: CSVDTGVTGELFF.

This chain uses TRBV9 with TRBJ1-2; maybe TRBD1 (6 bases). Per germline, CDR1 SGDLS and CDR2 YYNGEE. V dropped 6 bases and J dropped 7 bases, with 22 bases sitting between them. CDR3 length equals 15 residues. As DNA, the CDR3 is TGTGCCAGCAACGTCAGAGGTTCAGGGGAAGGTGGCTACACCTTC. Protein product: CASNVRGSGEGGYTF. Full variable domain (remainder filled in from reference TRBV9 and TRBJ1-2): DSGVTQTPKHLITATGQRVTLRCSPRSGDLSVYWYQQSLDQGLQFLIQYYNGEERAKGNILERFSAQQFPDLHSELNLSSLELGDSALYFCASNVRGSGEGGYTFGSGTRLTVV.

This clonotype was counted many times. The chain combines TRBV5-1 with TRBJ2-1; no clear D. The CDR3 is 15 amino acids. V shed 0 bases and J shed 0 bases, with 7 bases lying between them. Germline V lookup: CDR1 SGHRS, CDR2 YFSETQ. The CDR3 here is CASSLASSSYNEQFF. DNA for the CDR3: TGCGCCAGCAGCTTGGCCAGTAGCTCCTACAATGAGCAGTTCTTC.

This clonotype showed up many times. The gene calls are TRBV20-1 and TRBJ1-2; maybe TRBD1 (5 bases). Trimming pared 6 bases from V and 6 bases from J, leaving 14 bases between. CDR1 is DFQATT and CDR2 is SNEGSKA in the germline V gene (reference sequence). CDR3 length equals 12 residues. CDR3 residues: CSADRGANGYTF. CDR3 nucleotides: TGCAGTGCCGATAGGGGCGCGAATGGCTACACCTTC.

The table lists this clonotype with many counts. This chain connects TRBV5-1 to TRBJ1-1, with a possible D match to TRBD1 (6 bases). Trimming took off 2 bases at V and 1 base at J, with 9 bases between the two ends. The CDR3 runs 14 residues. Per germline, CDR1 SGHRS and CDR2 YFSETQ. The CDR3 DNA reads as TGCGCCAGCAGCTTCGGGACATCGAACACTGAAGCTTTCTTT. Its protein is CASSFGTSNTEAFF.

At least ten counts were recorded for this clonotype. The CDR3 sequence is CSAISGVAKEQYF. For the CDR3, the DNA is TGCAGTGCTATCTCGGGGGTGGCGAAGGAGCAGTACTTC. The chain combines TRBV20-1 with TRBJ2-7; D is perhaps TRBD2 (6 bases). Germline-derived CDR1 and CDR2 are DFQATT and SNEGSKA (reference sequence). Trimming shortened V by 4 bases and J by 7 bases, and 17 bases separated the two germline ends. The CDR3 sequence is 13 residues long.

This clonotype was seen more than once but under ten times. The chain carries TRBV6-6 and TRBJ2-1; possible D gene TRBD1, 7 bases. This CDR3 is 13 amino acids long. Per germline, CDR1 MNHNY and CDR2 SVGAGI (reference sequence). The germline V and J ends were trimmed by 2 bases and 9 bases, with 11 bases remaining between them. The CDR3 sequence: CASSYGGTVEQFF. CDR3 sequence (DNA): TGTGCCAGCAGTTACGGCGGGACAGTTGAGCAGTTCTTC.

This clonotype was observed many times. The CDR3 is CASSIVTQGGYGYTF. In DNA, the CDR3 is TGTGCCAGCAGCATAGTAACGCAGGGCGGCTATGGCTACACCTTC. This chain connects TRBV7-8 to TRBJ1-2; possibly TRBD1 for D (5 bases). This CDR3 is 15 amino acids long. Per germline, CDR1 SGHVS and CDR2 FQNEAQ. V shed 5 bases and J shed 4 bases, with 17 bases lying between them.

This chain joins TRBV12-3 or TRBV12-4 and TRBJ2-7; 7 bases agree with TRBD1. Trimming took 5 bases from V and 2 from J; bases not matched to a gene: 15. This CDR3 contains 17 residues. CDR3 residues: CASSPTKGQHKPYEQYF. The CDR3 nucleotides read TGTGCCAGCAGTCCAACAAAGGGACAGCACAAACCCTACGAGCAGTACTTC.

This clonotype was observed a handful of times. The rearrangement uses TRBV5-4 and TRBJ2-3; D may match TRBD1 or TRBD2 (5 bases each). This CDR3 is 15 amino acids long. Deletions cut 0 bases from V and 2 bases from J, with 10 bases between. The germline CDR1 and CDR2 sequences are SGHNT and YYREEE (reference sequence). The CDR3 here is CASSLGGSFTDTQYF. CDR3 nucleotide sequence: TGTGCCAGCAGCTTGGGGGGGAGCTTCACAGATACGCAGTATTTT.

This clonotype was seen repeatedly, ten times or more. J is TRBJ1-6 and V is TRBV5-1; TRBD1 aligns across 9 bases. Germline CDR1 reads SGHRS; CDR2 reads YFSETQ. J lost 7 bases, V lost 6 bases, and 5 bases had no gene match. CDR3 length equals 14 residues. CDR3 amino acids: CASTAGQGNSPLHF. The DNA for the CDR3 is TGCGCCAGCACCGCGGGACAGGGAAATTCACCCCTCCACTTT.

This clonotype was counted many times. This chain connects TRBV4-2 to TRBJ2-2; D is perhaps TRBD1 or TRBD2 (6 bases each). Deletions cut 0 bases from V and 9 bases from J, with 8 bases between. Germline values: CDR1 LGHNA, CDR2 YNFKEQ. This CDR3 is 13 amino acids long. As DNA, the CDR3 is TGTGCCAGCAGCCAAGACGGGGGCAGGGAGCTGTTTTTT. Protein sequence: CASSQDGGRELFF.

This clonotype was observed at least ten times. The gene calls are TRBV12-3 or TRBV12-4 and TRBJ2-4, with D tentatively TRBD1 (6 bases). The CDR3 covers 14 residues. Trimming stripped 4 bases from V and 3 bases from J, with 10 bases between. Written as DNA, the CDR3 is TGTGCCAGCAGTTGGACAGCTTTCAAAAACATTCAGTACTTC. Translation gives CASSWTAFKNIQYF.